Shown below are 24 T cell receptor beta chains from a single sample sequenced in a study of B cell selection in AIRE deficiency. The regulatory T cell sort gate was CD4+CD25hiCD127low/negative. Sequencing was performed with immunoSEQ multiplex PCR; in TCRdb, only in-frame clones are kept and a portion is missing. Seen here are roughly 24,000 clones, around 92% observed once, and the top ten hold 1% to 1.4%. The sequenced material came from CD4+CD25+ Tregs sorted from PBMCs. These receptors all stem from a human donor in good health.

CDR3: CASSLELQRRRGIAEAFF. CDR3 in DNA: TGCGCCAGCAGCTTGGAGTTGCAGAGGCGGCGGGGTATAGCTGAAGCTTTCTTT. The chain links TRBV5-1 to TRBJ1-1, with D hard to call. CDR1 is SGHRS and CDR2 is YFSETQ in the germline V gene. The germline V and J ends were trimmed by 0 bases and 6 bases, with 24 bases remaining between them. This CDR3 has 18 amino acids.

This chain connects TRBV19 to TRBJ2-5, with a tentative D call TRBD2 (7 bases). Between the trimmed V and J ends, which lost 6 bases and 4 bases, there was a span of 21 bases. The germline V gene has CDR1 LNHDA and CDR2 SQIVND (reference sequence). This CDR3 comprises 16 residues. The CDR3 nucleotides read TGTGCCAGTAGATACCGAGGGGGGGAGACGGGAGAGACCCAGTACTTC. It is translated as CASRYRGGETGETQYF.

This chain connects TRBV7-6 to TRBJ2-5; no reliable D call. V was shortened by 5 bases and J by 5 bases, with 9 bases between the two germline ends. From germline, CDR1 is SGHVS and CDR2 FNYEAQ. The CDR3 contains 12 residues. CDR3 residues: CASSPGVETQYF. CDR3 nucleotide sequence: TGTGCCAGCAGCCCTGGGGTGGAGACCCAGTACTTC.

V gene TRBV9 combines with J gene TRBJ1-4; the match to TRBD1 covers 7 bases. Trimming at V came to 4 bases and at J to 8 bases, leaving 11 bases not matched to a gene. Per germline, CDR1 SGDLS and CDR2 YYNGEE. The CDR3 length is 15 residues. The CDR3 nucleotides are TGTGCCAGCAGCCCAATTGACAGGGATGGAGAAAAACTGTTTTTT. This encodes CASSPIDRDGEKLFF.

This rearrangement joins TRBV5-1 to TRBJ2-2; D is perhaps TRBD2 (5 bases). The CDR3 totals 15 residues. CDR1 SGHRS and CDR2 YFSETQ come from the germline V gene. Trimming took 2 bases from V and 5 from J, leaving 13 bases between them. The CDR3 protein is CASSLERGNTGELFF. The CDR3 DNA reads TGCGCCAGCAGCTTAGAAAGAGGGAATACCGGGGAGCTGTTTTTT.

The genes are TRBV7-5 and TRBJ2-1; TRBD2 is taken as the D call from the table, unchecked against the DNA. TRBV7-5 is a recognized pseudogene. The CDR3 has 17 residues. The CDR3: CARSLWTSGELYNEQFF. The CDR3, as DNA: TGTGCCAGAAGCCTTTGGACTAGCGGGGAGCTATACAATGAGCAGTTCTTC.

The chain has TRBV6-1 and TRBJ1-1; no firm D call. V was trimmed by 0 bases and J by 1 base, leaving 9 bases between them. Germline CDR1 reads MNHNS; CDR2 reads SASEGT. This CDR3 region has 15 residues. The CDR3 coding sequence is TGTGCCAGCAGTGAAGCTAAACTGGGGAACACTGAAGCTTTCTTT. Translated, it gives CASSEAKLGNTEAFF.

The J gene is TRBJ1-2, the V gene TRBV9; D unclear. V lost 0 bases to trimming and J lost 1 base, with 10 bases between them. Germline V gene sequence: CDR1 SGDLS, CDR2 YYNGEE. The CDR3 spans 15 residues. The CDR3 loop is CASSVGPGSNYGYTF. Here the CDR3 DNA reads TGTGCCAGCAGCGTAGGCCCGGGAAGTAACTATGGCTACACCTTC.

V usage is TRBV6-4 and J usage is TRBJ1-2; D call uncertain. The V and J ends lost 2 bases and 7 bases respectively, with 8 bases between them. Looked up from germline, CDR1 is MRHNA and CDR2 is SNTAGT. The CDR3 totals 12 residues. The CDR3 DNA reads TGTGCCAGCAGTGACAGGGTGGGTGGCTACACCTTC. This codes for CASSDRVGGYTF.

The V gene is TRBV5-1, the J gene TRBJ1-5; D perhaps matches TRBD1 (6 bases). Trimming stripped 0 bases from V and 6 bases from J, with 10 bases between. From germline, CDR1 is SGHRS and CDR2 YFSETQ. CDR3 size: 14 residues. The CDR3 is CASSLAQGSQPQHF. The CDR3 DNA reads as TGCGCCAGCAGCTTGGCCCAGGGGAGTCAGCCCCAGCATTTT.

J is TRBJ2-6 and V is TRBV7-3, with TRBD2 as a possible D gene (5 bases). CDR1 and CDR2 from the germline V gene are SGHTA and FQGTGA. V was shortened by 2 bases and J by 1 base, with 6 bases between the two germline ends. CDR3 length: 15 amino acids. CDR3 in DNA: TGTGCCAGCAGCTTAGGAGGATCTGGGGCCAACGTCCTGACTTTC. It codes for CASSLGGSGANVLTF.

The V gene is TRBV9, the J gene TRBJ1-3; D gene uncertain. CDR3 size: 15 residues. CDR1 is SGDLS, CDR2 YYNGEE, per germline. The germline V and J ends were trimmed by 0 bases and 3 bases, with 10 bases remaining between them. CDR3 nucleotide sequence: TGTGCCAGCAGCGTAGATGGAGCTTTTGGAAACACCATATATTTT. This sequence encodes CASSVDGAFGNTIYF.

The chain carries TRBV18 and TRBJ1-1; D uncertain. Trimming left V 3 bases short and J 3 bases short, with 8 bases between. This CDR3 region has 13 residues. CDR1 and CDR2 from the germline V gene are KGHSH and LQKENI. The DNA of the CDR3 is TGTGCCAGCTCACCTCAGGAATACACTGAAGCTTTCTTT. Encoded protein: CASSPQEYTEAFF. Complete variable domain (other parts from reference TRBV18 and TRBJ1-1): NAGVMQNPRHLVRRRGQEARLRCSPMKGHSHVYWYRQLPEEGLKFMVYLQKENIIDESGMPKERFSAEFPKEGPSILRIQQVVRGDSAAYFCASSPQEYTEAFFGQGTRLTVV.

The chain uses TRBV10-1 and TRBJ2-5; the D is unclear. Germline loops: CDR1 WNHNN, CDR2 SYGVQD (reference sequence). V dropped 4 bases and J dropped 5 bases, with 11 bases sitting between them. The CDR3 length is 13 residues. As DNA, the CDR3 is TGCGCCAGCAGTGGAGTGGGCCGGGAGACCCAGTACTTC. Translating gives CASSGVGRETQYF.

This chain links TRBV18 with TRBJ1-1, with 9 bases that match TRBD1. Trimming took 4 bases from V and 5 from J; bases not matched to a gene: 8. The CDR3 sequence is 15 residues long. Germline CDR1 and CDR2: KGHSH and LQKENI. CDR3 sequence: CASSLRGQGWTEAFF. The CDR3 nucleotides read TGTGCCAGCTCACTTAGAGGACAGGGGTGGACTGAAGCTTTCTTT.

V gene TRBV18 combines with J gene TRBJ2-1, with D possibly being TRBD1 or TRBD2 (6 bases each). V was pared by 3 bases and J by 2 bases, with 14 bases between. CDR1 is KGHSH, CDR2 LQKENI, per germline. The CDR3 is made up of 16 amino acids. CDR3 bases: TGTGCCAGCTCACCGCTGACGGGGGCCCCCTACAATGAGCAGTTCTTC. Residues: CASSPLTGAPYNEQFF.

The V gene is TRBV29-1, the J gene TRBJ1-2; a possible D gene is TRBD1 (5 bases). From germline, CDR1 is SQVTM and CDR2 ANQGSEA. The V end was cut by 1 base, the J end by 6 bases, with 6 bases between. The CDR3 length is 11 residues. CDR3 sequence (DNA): TGCAGCGTTGAAGCGGGGGATGGCTACACCTTC. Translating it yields CSVEAGDGYTF.

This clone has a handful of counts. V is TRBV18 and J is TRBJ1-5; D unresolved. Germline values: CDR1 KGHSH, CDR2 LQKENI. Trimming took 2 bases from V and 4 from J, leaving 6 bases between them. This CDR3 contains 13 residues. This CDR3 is CASSPRRNQPQHF. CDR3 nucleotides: TGTGCCAGCTCACCAAGAAGGAATCAGCCCCAGCATTTT.

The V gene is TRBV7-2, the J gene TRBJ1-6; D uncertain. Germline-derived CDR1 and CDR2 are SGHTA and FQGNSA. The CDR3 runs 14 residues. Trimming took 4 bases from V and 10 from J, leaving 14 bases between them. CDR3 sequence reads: CASSWEPTGSPLHF. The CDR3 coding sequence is TGTGCCAGCAGCTGGGAACCGACGGGATCACCCCTCCACTTT.

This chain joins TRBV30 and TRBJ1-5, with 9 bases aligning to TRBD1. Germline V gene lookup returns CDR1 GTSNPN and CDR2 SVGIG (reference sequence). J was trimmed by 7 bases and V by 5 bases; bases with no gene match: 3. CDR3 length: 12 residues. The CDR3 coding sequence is TGTGCCTGGGGACAGGGGCAACAGCCCCAGCATTTT. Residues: CAWGQGQQPQHF.

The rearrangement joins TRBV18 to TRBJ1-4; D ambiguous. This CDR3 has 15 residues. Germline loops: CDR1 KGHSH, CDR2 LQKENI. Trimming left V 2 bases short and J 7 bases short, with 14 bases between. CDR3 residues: CASSPRNSEGEKLFF. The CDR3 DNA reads TGTGCCAGCTCACCAAGGAACAGCGAAGGTGAAAAACTGTTTTTT.

DNA for the CDR3: TGTGCCAGCAGCCCTTGGGGGGGAGCGGGGGCCTCCGAGCAGTACTTC. The encoded protein is CASSPWGGAGASEQYF. The chain links TRBV7-2 to TRBJ2-7, with 8 nucleotides matching TRBD2. The trim removed 5 bases at V and 6 bases at J, leaving 15 bases unmatched. Germline values: CDR1 SGHTA, CDR2 FQGNSA. This CDR3 is built from 16 residues.

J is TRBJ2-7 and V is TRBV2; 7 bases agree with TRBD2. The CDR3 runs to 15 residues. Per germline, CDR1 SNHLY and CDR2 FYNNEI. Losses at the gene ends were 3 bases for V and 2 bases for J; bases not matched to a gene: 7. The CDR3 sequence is CASSDSAGRTYEQYF. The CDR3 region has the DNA TGTGCCAGCAGTGACTCAGCGGGGCGGACCTACGAGCAGTACTTC.

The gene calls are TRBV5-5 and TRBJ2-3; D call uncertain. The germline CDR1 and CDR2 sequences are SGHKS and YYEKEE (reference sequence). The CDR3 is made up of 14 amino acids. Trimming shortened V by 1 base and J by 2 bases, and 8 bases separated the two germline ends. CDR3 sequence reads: CASSLNLITDTQYF. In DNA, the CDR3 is TGTGCCAGCAGCTTGAATCTCATCACAGATACGCAGTATTTT.